This T cell receptor beta chain is from a study of T cells in Graves' hyperthyroidism and ophthalmopathy. An absence of ophthalmopathy progression within 18 months meant stable Graves' hyperthyroidism. Diagnoses used clinical symptoms, serum thyroxine and TRAb, thyroid ultrasound and orbital computed tomography. Amplification of TCR beta CDR3 regions was performed using RNA transcripts as template. When the TCR CDR3 underwent first-round RT-PCR, the HTBI primer set was used. TCRdb recomputed calls from the multiplex PCR reads with MiXCR, one row per CDR3 protein. The data show around 450,000 distinct CDR3 sequences, about an eighth seen once. With 3 bases removed from V and 1 base from J, the gap between germline ends came to 13 bases. The CDR3 is 15 residues long. Germline V CDR1 and CDR2: SGHRS, YFSETQ.

The genes are TRBV5-1 and TRBJ2-5, with D perhaps assigned TRBD1 or TRBD2 (6 bases each). What was sequenced was blood. This TCR was recovered from a woman between 18 and 30 years old with Graves' hyperthyroidism. CDR3 sequence: CASSSSGGPQETQYF. CDR3 DNA: TGCGCCAGCAGCTCTAGTGGGGGGCCCCAAGAGACCCAGTACTTC.